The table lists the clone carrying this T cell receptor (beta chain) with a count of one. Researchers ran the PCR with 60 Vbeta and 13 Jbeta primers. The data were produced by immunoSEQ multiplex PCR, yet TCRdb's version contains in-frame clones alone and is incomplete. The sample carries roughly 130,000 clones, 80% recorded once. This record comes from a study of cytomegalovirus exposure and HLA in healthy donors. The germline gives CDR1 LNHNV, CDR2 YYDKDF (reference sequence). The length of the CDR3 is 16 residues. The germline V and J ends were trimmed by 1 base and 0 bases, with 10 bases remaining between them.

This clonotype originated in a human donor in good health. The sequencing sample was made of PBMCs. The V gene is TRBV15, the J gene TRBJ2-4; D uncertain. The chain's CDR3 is CATSRVPFIAKNIQYF. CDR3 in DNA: TGTGCCACCAGCAGAGTCCCTTTTATAGCCAAAAACATTCAGTACTTC. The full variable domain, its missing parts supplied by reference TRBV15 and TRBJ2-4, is DAMVIQNPRYQVTQFGKPVTLSCSQTLNHNVMYWYQQKSSQAPKLLFHYYDKDFNNEADTPDNFQSRRPNTSFCFLDIRSPGLGDTAMYLCATSRVPFIAKNIQYFGAGTRLSVL.